Listed here is a single T cell receptor (beta chain). Its target is not known. The record originates from a study of OX40 agonist ivuxolimab in advanced cancers. Study-wide context: Dose-escalation patients suffered from hepatocellular carcinoma, melanoma, renal cell or head and neck cancer. Anti-PD-1, anti-PD-L1 or anti-CTLA-4 therapy given earlier was allowed, and around 40% had some. General study points: Near-lowest levels of clonal expansion characterized partial responders at 0.1-3.0 mg/kg.

Assay used: immunoSEQ multiplex PCR; TCRdb lists only in-frame clones, some missing. The sample has tens of thousands of clones; about 79% are singletons. CDR3 length equals 16 residues. The germline V gene has CDR1 MRHNA and CDR2 SNTAGT. V dropped 0 bases and J dropped 10 bases, with 16 bases sitting between them. Autoimmune disease history or systemic immunosuppression led to patient exclusion. The sequenced sample was CD4+ or CD8+ T cells sorted from blood, obtained in a trial of the OX40 agonist ivuxolimab. The rearrangement joins TRBV6-4 to TRBJ1-6; a weak D match, TRBD1 (6 bases). The clonotype originates from an adult with an advanced solid tumor such as melanoma, head and neck, liver or kidney cancer. The CDR3 region is CASSDSRGTTSSPLHF. The DNA for the CDR3 is TGTGCCAGCAGTGACTCGAGGGGGACAACATCCTCACCCCTCCACTTT.